This TCR beta chain stems from a study of blood T cell repertoires in COVID-19. Clones were sequenced by immunoSEQ multiplex PCR, and TCRdb holds only the in-frame ones, with some missing. The sample includes under 150,000 clones, approximately 85% of them seen just once. Germline CDR1 and CDR2: SGHKS and YYEKEE (reference sequence). This CDR3 is built from 16 residues. V lost 4 bases to trimming and J lost 0 bases, with 14 bases between them. This clonotype was sampled from a human donor in a cohort sampled during active COVID-19. Specimen: peripheral blood. The rearrangement joins TRBV5-5 to TRBJ2-1; D might be TRBD2 (7 bases). CDR3 region: CASSLAGANSYNEQFF. The CDR3 nucleotides are TGTGCCAGCAGCCTCGCGGGGGCCAACTCCTACAATGAGCAGTTCTTC.